These T cell receptor beta chains were read from a single sample in a study of response to subunit inactivated influenza vaccine. TCRdb recomputed calls from the RT-PCR reads with MiXCR, one row per CDR3 protein. The table has approximately 500,000 distinct CDR3 sequences, 10% to 15% seen once. The sequenced sample was PBMCs from blood, obtained about 40 days after vaccination. Every receptor here comes from a man aged 45-60 years who received an inactivated influenza vaccine. The CDR3 runs from the conserved cysteine through the conserved F or W. Each record gives: CDR3 protein, CDR3 DNA, J gene, V gene, D gene, clone size, CDR3 length. The D gene is left open where the match is weak. Clone size is given for some rows only: seen once, a few or many times, or a class if the clone is expanded.

CDR3: CASSQTPITSTEAFF
DNA: TGCGCCAGCAGCCAGACACCAATTACGTCCACTGAAGCTTTCTTT
J: TRBJ1-1
V: TRBV4-3
D: .
size: few
length: 15

CDR3: CASSKPSWGMETQYF
DNA: TGTGCCAGCAGTAAACCTTCCTGGGGCATGGAGACCCAGTACTTC
J: TRBJ2-5
V: TRBV6-1
D: .
size: .
length: 15

CDR3: CSASLSRAGNQPQHF
DNA: TGCAGTGCTAGTTTGTCCAGGGCTGGAAATCAGCCCCAGCATTTT
J: TRBJ1-5
V: TRBV20-1
D: .
size: .
length: 15

CDR3: CATSEGGLGVDTQYF
DNA: TGTGCCACCAGTGAAGGAGGGCTTGGGGTAGATACGCAGTATTTT
J: TRBJ2-3
V: TRBV24-1
D: .
size: .
length: 15

CDR3: CSARDAGALVQPQHF
DNA: TGCAGTGCTAGAGATGCGGGGGCGTTAGTTCAGCCCCAGCATTTT
J: TRBJ1-5
V: TRBV20-1
D: .
size: .
length: 15

CDR3: CASSQGLRLSYEQYF
DNA: TGCGCCAGCAGCCAAGGACTGAGGTTATCCTACGAGCAGTACTTC
J: TRBJ2-7
V: TRBV5-1
D: .
size: few
length: 15

CDR3: CATRDRDIEKLFF
DNA: TGTGCCACCCGAGACAGGGACATCGAAAAACTGTTTTTT
J: TRBJ1-4
V: TRBV6-1
D: TRBD1
size: .
length: 13

CDR3: CASASGYGNQPQHF
DNA: TGTGCCAGCGCCTCGGGTTATGGGAATCAGCCCCAGCATTTT
J: TRBJ1-5
V: TRBV5-5
D: .
size: many
length: 14

CDR3: CASSEFRGEKLFF
DNA: TGTGCCAGCAGTGAATTTAGAGGAGAAAAACTGTTTTTT
J: TRBJ1-4
V: TRBV25-1
D: .
size: once
length: 13

CDR3: CATSGETDVTDTQYF
DNA: TGTGCCACCAGTGGCGAGACAGACGTAACAGATACGCAGTATTTT
J: TRBJ2-3
V: TRBV24-1
D: .
size: many
length: 15

CDR3: CASSPPTGRYEQYF
DNA: TGCGCCAGCAGCCCTCCGACAGGTCGGTACGAGCAGTACTTC
J: TRBJ2-7
V: TRBV4-1
D: .
size: .
length: 14

CDR3: CASSPAGSSYNSPLHF
DNA: TGTGCCAGCTCACCGGCGGGAAGCTCCTATAATTCACCCCTCCACTTT
J: TRBJ1-6
V: TRBV18
D: .
size: few
length: 16

CDR3: CASSFQGLLKSSYEQYF
DNA: TGCGCCAGCAGCTTCCAGGGGCTACTAAAGAGCTCCTACGAGCAGTACTTC
J: TRBJ2-7
V: TRBV5-1
D: .
size: few
length: 17

CDR3: CASILGSSGQGHTKYF
DNA: TGTGCCAGCATCCTGGGGTCCTCCGGACAGGGGCACACCAAGTACTTC
J: TRBJ2-7
V: TRBV28
D: TRBD1
size: few
length: 16

CDR3: CAISARDTEAFF
DNA: TGTGCCATCAGTGCGAGGGACACTGAAGCTTTCTTT
J: TRBJ1-1
V: TRBV10-3
D: .
size: .
length: 12

CDR3: CASSLWSGGPDEQYF
DNA: TGTGCCAGCAGCTTGTGGTCAGGGGGACCAGATGAGCAGTACTTC
J: TRBJ2-7
V: TRBV5-5
D: TRBD1
size: few
length: 15

CDR3: CATSRKQGYEQYF
DNA: TGTGCCACCAGCAGAAAACAGGGCTACGAGCAGTACTTC
J: TRBJ2-7
V: TRBV15
D: .
size: many
length: 13

CDR3: CATRQGATREQYF
DNA: TGTGCCACCCGACAGGGGGCAACTCGCGAGCAGTACTTC
J: TRBJ2-7
V: TRBV6-1
D: TRBD1
size: few
length: 13

CDR3: CASRLAGAFNEQFF
DNA: TGTGCCAGCAGGTTAGCGGGGGCCTTCAATGAGCAGTTCTTC
J: TRBJ2-1
V: TRBV3-1
D: TRBD2
size: .
length: 14

CDR3: CASSYNSGVGADTQYF
DNA: TGTGCCAGCAGTTACAATAGCGGGGTTGGGGCAGATACGCAGTATTTT
J: TRBJ2-3
V: TRBV6-5
D: TRBD2
size: few
length: 16

CDR3: CSARDLQGRTGKNEQYF
DNA: TGCAGTGCTAGAGATCTCCAAGGTCGGACAGGGAAAAACGAGCAGTACTTC
J: TRBJ2-7
V: TRBV20-1
D: TRBD1
size: many
length: 17

CDR3: CSAPEGTSEYEQYF
DNA: TGCAGTGCTCCGGAGGGGACTAGCGAGTACGAGCAGTACTTC
J: TRBJ2-7
V: TRBV20-1
D: TRBD2
size: few
length: 14

CDR3: CASSSTGRPGELFF
DNA: TGTGCCAGCAGCTCGACAGGGCGTCCCGGGGAGCTGTTTTTT
J: TRBJ2-2
V: TRBV5-6
D: TRBD1
size: few
length: 14

CDR3: CASSNRDSGNTIYF
DNA: TGTGCCAGCAGCAACAGGGATTCTGGAAACACCATATATTTT
J: TRBJ1-3
V: TRBV11-2
D: .
size: few
length: 14

CDR3: CASSPYPSGGTDTQYF
DNA: TGTGCCAGCAGCCCCTATCCTAGCGGAGGCACAGATACGCAGTATTTT
J: TRBJ2-3
V: TRBV7-2
D: TRBD2
size: many
length: 16

CDR3: CASSPALAGVYEQYF
DNA: TGCGCCAGCAGCCCAGCACTAGCGGGGGTTTACGAGCAGTACTTC
J: TRBJ2-7
V: TRBV5-1
D: TRBD2
size: few
length: 15

CDR3: CSARRGQGEAFF
DNA: TGCAGTGCTAGACGAGGACAGGGTGAAGCTTTCTTT
J: TRBJ1-1
V: TRBV20-1
D: TRBD1
size: few
length: 12

CDR3: CASSLGFPSPQHF
DNA: TGTGCCAGCAGCTTAGGATTCCCTTCGCCCCAGCATTTT
J: TRBJ1-5
V: TRBV7-2
D: .
size: .
length: 13

CDR3: CSANRLVSSSYEQYF
DNA: TGCAGTGCTAACCGACTAGTTTCCAGCTCCTACGAGCAGTACTTC
J: TRBJ2-7
V: TRBV20-1
D: .
size: .
length: 15

CDR3: CASSPEMNTEAFF
DNA: TGTGCCAGCTCACCAGAGATGAACACTGAAGCTTTCTTT
J: TRBJ1-1
V: TRBV18
D: .
size: few
length: 13